This TCR beta chain was captured by sequencing in a study of cytomegalovirus exposure and HLA in healthy donors. In the PCR, 60 Vbeta and 13 Jbeta primers were used. TCRdb's table, derived via immunoSEQ multiplex PCR, lists solely in-frame clones and lacks some. The repertoire includes roughly 170,000 clones, 84% of them detected once, and around 4.8% sits in the top ten. The sequenced material came from PBMCs. The sequence was collected from a girl aged 5-17 years in good health and CMV-seropositive.

The CDR3 sequence is CSPYSGLIYTF. The CDR3 DNA is TGCAGTCCATACTCTGGACTCATCTACACCTTC. The chain employs TRBV20-1 and TRBJ1-2; D gene unclear. CDR1 is DFQATT, CDR2 SNEGSKA, per germline (reference sequence). This CDR3 has 11 residues. The V gene lost 8 bases and the J gene lost 10 bases, with 17 bases spanning the gap.